The entry below gives a single T cell receptor beta chain sequence along with its context. The germline V gene has CDR1 KGHDR and CDR2 SFDVKD. V lost 2 bases, J lost 4 bases, and 4 bases stayed unmatched. There are 16 residues in the CDR3. This entry is derived from a study of blood T cell repertoires in COVID-19. Study-wide context: From T cells, B-cell-depleted T cells, or PBMCs came the material, which was cDNA or gDNA.

The authors' processing: Estimates of nucleated cell counts were drawn from the amplification of reference gene primers. The protocol was immunoSEQ multiplex PCR, while the TCRdb copy is restricted to in-frame clones and leaves out a portion. That table is the source of V, J and clone size, and D and trimming were worked out from the DNA. The sample yields 100,000 or so clones, roughly 87% seen once. The sequencing input was peripheral blood. The sequence derives from a man aged 50 or older with acute or convalescent COVID-19. The gene calls are TRBV24-1 and TRBJ2-2, with 9 positions matching TRBD1. CDR3 nucleotides: TGTGCCACCAGTGATTCGACAGGGGGTGCCACCGGGGAGCTGTTTTTT. It translates to CATSDSTGGATGELFF.